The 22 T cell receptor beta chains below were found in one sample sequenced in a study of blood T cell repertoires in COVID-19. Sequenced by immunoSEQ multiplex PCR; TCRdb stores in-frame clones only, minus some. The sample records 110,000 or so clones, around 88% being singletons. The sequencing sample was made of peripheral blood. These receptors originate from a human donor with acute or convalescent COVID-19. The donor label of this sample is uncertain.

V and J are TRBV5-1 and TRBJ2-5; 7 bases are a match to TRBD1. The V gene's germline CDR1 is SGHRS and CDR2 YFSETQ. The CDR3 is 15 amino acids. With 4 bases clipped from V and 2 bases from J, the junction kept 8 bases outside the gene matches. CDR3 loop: CASSPGATGQETQYF. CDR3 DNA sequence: TGCGCCAGCAGCCCGGGCGCGACAGGGCAAGAGACCCAGTACTTC. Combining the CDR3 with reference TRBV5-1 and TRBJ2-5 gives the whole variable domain KAGVTQTPRYLIKTRGQQVTLSCSPISGHRSVSWYQQTPGQGLQFLFEYFSETQRNKGNFPGRFSGRQFSNSRSEMNVSTLELGDSALYLCASSPGATGQETQYFGPGTRLLVL.

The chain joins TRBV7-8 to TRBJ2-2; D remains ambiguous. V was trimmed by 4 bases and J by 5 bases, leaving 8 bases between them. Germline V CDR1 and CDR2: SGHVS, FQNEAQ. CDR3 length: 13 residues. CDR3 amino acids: CASSSPTTGELFF. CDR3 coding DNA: TGTGCCAGCAGCTCGCCTACTACCGGGGAGCTGTTTTTT.

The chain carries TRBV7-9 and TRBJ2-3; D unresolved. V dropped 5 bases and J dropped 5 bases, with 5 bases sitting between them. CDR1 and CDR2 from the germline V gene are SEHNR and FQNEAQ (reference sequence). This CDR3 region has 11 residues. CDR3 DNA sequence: TGTGCCAGCAGCCCGAGAGATACGCAGTATTTT. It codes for CASSPRDTQYF.

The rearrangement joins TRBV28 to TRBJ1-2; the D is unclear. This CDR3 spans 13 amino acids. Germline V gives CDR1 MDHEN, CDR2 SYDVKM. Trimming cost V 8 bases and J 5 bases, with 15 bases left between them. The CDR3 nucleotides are TGTGCCAGCTGCGATCAAATGTATTATGGCTACACCTTC. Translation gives CASCDQMYYGYTF.

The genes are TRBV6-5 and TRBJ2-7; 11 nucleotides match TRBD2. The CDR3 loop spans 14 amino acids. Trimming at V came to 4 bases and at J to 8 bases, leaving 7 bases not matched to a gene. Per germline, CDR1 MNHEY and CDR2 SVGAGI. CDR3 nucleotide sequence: TGTGCCAGCAGTTTGGCTAGCGGGAGGTTTAAGCAGTACTTC. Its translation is CASSLASGRFKQYF.

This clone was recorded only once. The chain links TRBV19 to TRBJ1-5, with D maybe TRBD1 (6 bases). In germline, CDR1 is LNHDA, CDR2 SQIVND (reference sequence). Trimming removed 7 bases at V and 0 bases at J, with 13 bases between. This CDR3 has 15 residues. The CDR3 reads CASTTDSYSNQPQHF. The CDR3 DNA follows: TGTGCCAGTACCACGGACAGTTATAGCAATCAGCCCCAGCATTTT.

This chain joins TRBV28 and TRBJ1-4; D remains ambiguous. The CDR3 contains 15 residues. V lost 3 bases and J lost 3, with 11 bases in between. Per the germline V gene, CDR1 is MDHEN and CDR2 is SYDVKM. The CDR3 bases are TGTGCCAGCAGTTTTAGGAGTAGGTCTAATGAAAAACTGTTTTTT. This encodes CASSFRSRSNEKLFF.

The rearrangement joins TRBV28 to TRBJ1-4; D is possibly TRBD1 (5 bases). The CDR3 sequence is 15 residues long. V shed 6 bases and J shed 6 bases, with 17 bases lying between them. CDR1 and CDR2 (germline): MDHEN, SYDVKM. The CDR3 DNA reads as TGTGCCAGCAGCCTGGCGGGGCAAACCGATGAAAAACTGTTTTTT. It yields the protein CASSLAGQTDEKLFF.

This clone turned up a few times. The CDR3 reads CASSQAGRETQYF. The CDR3 DNA reads TGCGCCAGCAGCCAAGCAGGGCGAGAGACCCAGTACTTC. This chain joins TRBV4-3 and TRBJ2-5, with a tentative D call TRBD1 (5 bases). The length of the CDR3 is 13 residues. Trimming took off 1 base at V and 4 bases at J, with 7 bases between the two ends. Germline CDR1 and CDR2: LGHNA and YSLEER.

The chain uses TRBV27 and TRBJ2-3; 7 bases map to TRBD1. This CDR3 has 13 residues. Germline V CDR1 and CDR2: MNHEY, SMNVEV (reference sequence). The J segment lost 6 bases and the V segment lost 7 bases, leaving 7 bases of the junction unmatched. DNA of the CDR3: TGTGCCAGCACCGATACAGGGGACGATACGCAGTATTTT. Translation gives CASTDTGDDTQYF.

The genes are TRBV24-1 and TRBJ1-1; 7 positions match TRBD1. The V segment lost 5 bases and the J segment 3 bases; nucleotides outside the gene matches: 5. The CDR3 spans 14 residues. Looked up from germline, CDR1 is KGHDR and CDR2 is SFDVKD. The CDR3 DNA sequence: TGTGCCACCAGTGGAGCAGGGGGTCACACTGAAGCTTTCTTT. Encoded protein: CATSGAGGHTEAFF.

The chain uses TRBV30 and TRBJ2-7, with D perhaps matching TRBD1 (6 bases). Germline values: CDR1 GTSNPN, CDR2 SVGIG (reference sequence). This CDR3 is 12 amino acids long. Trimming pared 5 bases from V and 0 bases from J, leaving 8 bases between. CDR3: CAWQGSSYEQYF. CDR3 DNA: TGTGCCTGGCAGGGGAGCTCCTACGAGCAGTACTTC.

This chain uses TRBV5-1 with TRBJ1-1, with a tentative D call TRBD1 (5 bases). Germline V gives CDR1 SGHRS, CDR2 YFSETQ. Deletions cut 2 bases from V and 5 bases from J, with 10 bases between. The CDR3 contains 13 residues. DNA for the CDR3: TGCGCCAGCAGCTTTATGACAGTTACTGAAGCTTTCTTT. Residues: CASSFMTVTEAFF.

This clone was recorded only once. CDR3 amino acids: CARPAPPGDIQYF. The CDR3 nucleotides read TGTGCCAGACCCGCCCCTCCGGGGGACATTCAGTACTTC. J is TRBJ2-4 and V is TRBV7-2, with D tentatively TRBD2 (6 bases). Germline assignment: CDR1 SGHTA and CDR2 FQGNSA. With 9 bases removed from V and 8 bases from J, the gap between germline ends came to 17 bases. CDR3 length: 13 amino acids. Combining the CDR3 with reference TRBV7-2 and TRBJ2-4 gives the whole variable domain GAGVSQSPSNKVTEKGKDVELRCDPISGHTALYWYRQSLGQGLEFLIYFQGNSAPDKSGLPSDRFSAERTGGSVSTLTIQRTQQEDSAVYLCARPAPPGDIQYFGAGTRLSVL.

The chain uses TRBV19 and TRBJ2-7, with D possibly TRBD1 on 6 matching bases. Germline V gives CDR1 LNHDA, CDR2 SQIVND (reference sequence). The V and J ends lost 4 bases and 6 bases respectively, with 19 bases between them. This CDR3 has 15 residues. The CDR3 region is CASSTVTGRSGEQYF. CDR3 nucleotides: TGTGCCAGTAGTACCGTGACAGGTCGCTCGGGCGAGCAGTACTTC.

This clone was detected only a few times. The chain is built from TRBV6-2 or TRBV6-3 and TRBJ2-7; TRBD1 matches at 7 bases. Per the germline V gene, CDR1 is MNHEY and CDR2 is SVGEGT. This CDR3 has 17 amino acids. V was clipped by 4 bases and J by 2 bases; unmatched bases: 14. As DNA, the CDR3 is TGTGCCAGCAGTTCGGGACAGACAATAAGGAGGCCCTACGAGCAGTACTTC. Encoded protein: CASSSGQTIRRPYEQYF.

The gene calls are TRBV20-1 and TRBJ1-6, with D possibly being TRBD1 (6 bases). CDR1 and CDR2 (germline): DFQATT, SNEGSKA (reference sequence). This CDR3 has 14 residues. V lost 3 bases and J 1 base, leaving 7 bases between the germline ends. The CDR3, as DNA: TGCAGTGCTAGTCAGGGGTCCTATAATTCACCCCTCCACTTT. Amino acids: CSASQGSYNSPLHF.

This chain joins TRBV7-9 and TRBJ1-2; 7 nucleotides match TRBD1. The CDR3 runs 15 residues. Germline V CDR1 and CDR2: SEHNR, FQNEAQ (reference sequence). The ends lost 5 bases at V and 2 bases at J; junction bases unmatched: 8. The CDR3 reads CASSRGTDRNYGYTF. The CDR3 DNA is TGTGCCAGCAGCCGAGGGACAGATCGAAACTATGGCTACACCTTC.

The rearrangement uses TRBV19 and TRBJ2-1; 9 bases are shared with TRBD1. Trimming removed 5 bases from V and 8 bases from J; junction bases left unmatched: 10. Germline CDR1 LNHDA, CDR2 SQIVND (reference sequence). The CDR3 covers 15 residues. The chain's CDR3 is CASSVRDRAVHEQFF. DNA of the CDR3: TGTGCCAGTAGTGTAAGGGACAGGGCTGTCCATGAGCAGTTCTTC.

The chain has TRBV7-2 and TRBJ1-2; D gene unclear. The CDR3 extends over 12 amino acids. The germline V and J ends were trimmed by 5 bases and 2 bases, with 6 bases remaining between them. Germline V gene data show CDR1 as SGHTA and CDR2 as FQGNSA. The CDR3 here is CASSPRNYGYTF. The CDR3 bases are TGTGCCAGCAGCCCCCGGAACTATGGCTACACCTTC.

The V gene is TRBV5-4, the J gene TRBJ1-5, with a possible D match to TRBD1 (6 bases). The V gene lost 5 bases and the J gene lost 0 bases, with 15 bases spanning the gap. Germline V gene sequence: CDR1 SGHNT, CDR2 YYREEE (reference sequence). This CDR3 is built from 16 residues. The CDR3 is CASSPTPGVSNQPQHF. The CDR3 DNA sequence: TGTGCCAGCAGTCCCACCCCAGGGGTTAGCAATCAGCCCCAGCATTTT.

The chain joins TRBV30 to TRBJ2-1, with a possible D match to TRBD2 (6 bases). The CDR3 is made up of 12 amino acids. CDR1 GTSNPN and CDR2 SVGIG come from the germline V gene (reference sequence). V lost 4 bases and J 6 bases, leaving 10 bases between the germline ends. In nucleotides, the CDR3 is TGTGCCTGGACCTTCGGGGGCAATGAGCAGTTCTTC. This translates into CAWTFGGNEQFF.